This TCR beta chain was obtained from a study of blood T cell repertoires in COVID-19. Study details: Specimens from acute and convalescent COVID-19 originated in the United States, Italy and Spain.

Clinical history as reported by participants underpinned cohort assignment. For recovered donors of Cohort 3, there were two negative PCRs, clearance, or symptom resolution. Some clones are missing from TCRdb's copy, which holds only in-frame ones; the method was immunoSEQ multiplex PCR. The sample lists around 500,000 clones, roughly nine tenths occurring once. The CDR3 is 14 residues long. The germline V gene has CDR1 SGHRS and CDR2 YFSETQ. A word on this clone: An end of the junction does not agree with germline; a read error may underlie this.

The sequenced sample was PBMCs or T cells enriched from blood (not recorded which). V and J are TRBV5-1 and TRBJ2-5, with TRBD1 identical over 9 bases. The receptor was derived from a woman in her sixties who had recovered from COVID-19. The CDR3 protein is CASTLGQGRGTQYF. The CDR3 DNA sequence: TGCGCCAGCACCTTGGGACAGGGAAGAGGGACCCAGTACTTC.